These T cell receptor beta chains were read from a single sample in a study of identical twins. TCRdb reprocessed the 5' RACE reads via MiXCR and lists one record per CDR3 protein. Among some 710,000 distinct CDR3 sequences listed, over 5% were seen once. The sample taken for sequencing was naive T cells sorted from blood. Receptors were obtained from a man aged 18 to 35 in good health. CDR3s include the opening cysteine and the closing phenylalanine or tryptophan. Fields, in order: V gene, D gene, clone size, J gene, CDR3 protein, CDR3 DNA. A D gene is named only where the DNA matches it firmly. The size entry is marked missing in some rows and otherwise reads once, few, many or a size class.

v_gene: TRBV5-1; d_gene: .; abundance: many; j_gene: TRBJ1-1; CDR3aa: CASSLAADLEAFF; CDR3nt: TGCGCCAGCAGCTTGGCCGCGGACCTTGAAGCTTTCTTT
v_gene: TRBV20-1; d_gene: .; abundance: few; j_gene: TRBJ2-5; CDR3aa: CSARRTTKETQYF; CDR3nt: TGCAGTGCTAGAAGGACTACGAAAGAGACCCAGTACTTC
v_gene: TRBV29-1; d_gene: .; abundance: many; j_gene: TRBJ2-1; CDR3aa: CSVGTPYNEQFF; CDR3nt: TGCAGCGTGGGGACACCCTACAATGAGCAGTTCTTC
v_gene: TRBV10-3; d_gene: .; abundance: many; j_gene: TRBJ2-7; CDR3aa: CAIRNIKQGTYEQYF; CDR3nt: TGTGCCATCAGAAACATTAAACAGGGAACCTACGAGCAGTACTTC
v_gene: TRBV12-3/TRBV12-4; d_gene: .; abundance: many; j_gene: TRBJ1-1; CDR3aa: CASADDRDTEAFF; CDR3nt: TGTGCCAGCGCTGACGACAGAGACACTGAAGCTTTCTTT
v_gene: TRBV4-2; d_gene: .; abundance: .; j_gene: TRBJ2-1; CDR3aa: CASSLGGLGNNEQFF; CDR3nt: TGTGCCAGCAGCCTGGGGGGCCTTGGGAACAATGAGCAGTTCTTC
v_gene: TRBV12-3/TRBV12-4; d_gene: TRBD2; abundance: many; j_gene: TRBJ2-4; CDR3aa: CASSREGNIQYF; CDR3nt: TGTGCCAGCAGCCGGGAGGGAAACATTCAGTACTTC
v_gene: TRBV27; d_gene: TRBD2; abundance: .; j_gene: TRBJ2-5; CDR3aa: CASSGTGLAGGGPETQYF; CDR3nt: TGTGCCAGCAGTGGTACGGGACTAGCGGGAGGGGGCCCCGAGACCCAGTACTTC
v_gene: TRBV5-5; d_gene: .; abundance: many; j_gene: TRBJ1-2; CDR3aa: CASSLHGGVGYTF; CDR3nt: TGTGCCAGCAGCCTACACGGAGGGGTCGGCTACACCTTC
v_gene: TRBV25-1; d_gene: .; abundance: .; j_gene: TRBJ2-2; CDR3aa: CASHFGTETGELFF; CDR3nt: TGTGCCAGCCATTTCGGGACGGAGACCGGGGAGCTGTTTTTT
v_gene: TRBV5-5; d_gene: TRBD1; abundance: .; j_gene: TRBJ2-7; CDR3aa: CASSNLTGYSYEQYF; CDR3nt: TGTGCCAGCAGCAACCTGACAGGGTATTCGTACGAGCAGTACTTC
v_gene: TRBV15; d_gene: .; abundance: few; j_gene: TRBJ2-5; CDR3aa: CATSTRTWGQETQYF; CDR3nt: TGTGCCACCAGCACCCGAACCTGGGGGCAAGAGACCCAGTACTTC
v_gene: TRBV7-8; d_gene: .; abundance: .; j_gene: TRBJ2-3; CDR3aa: CASTVSDPSTDTQYF; CDR3nt: TGTGCCAGCACCGTTTCCGATCCTAGCACAGATACGCAGTATTTT
v_gene: TRBV7-9; d_gene: .; abundance: .; j_gene: TRBJ2-3; CDR3aa: CASSLEDRRITDTQYF; CDR3nt: TGTGCCAGCAGCTTAGAAGACAGGCGAATCACAGATACGCAGTATTTT
v_gene: TRBV29-1; d_gene: .; abundance: many; j_gene: TRBJ2-3; CDR3aa: CSVALAAGDTQYF; CDR3nt: TGCAGCGTTGCACTAGCAGCCGGGGATACGCAGTATTTT
v_gene: TRBV5-1; d_gene: .; abundance: .; j_gene: TRBJ2-7; CDR3aa: CASSLALSANEQYF; CDR3nt: TGCGCCAGCAGCTTGGCCCTTAGCGCGAATGAGCAGTACTTC
v_gene: TRBV5-1; d_gene: TRBD2; abundance: few; j_gene: TRBJ2-1; CDR3aa: CASSSWTSGRDEQFF; CDR3nt: TGCGCCAGCAGCTCTTGGACTAGCGGGAGGGATGAGCAGTTCTTC
v_gene: TRBV30; d_gene: TRBD1; abundance: few; j_gene: TRBJ1-2; CDR3aa: CAWSRTGVGYGYTF; CDR3nt: TGTGCCTGGTCGAGGACAGGGGTGGGCTATGGCTACACCTTC
v_gene: TRBV7-9; d_gene: .; abundance: few; j_gene: TRBJ1-1; CDR3aa: CASSLGDATEAFF; CDR3nt: TGTGCCAGCAGCTTGGGGGACGCCACTGAAGCTTTCTTT
v_gene: TRBV6-5; d_gene: .; abundance: few; j_gene: TRBJ2-1; CDR3aa: CASSYSPLGSYNEQFF; CDR3nt: TGTGCCAGCAGTTACTCTCCATTAGGGTCCTACAATGAGCAGTTCTTC
v_gene: TRBV6-2/TRBV6-3; d_gene: .; abundance: few; j_gene: TRBJ2-2; CDR3aa: CASSYRTSNTGELFF; CDR3nt: TGTGCCAGCAGTTATAGGACTTCGAACACCGGGGAGCTGTTTTTT
v_gene: TRBV19; d_gene: .; abundance: few; j_gene: TRBJ1-1; CDR3aa: CASSMVRGNTEAFF; CDR3nt: TGTGCCAGTAGTATGGTAAGGGGAAACACTGAAGCTTTCTTT
v_gene: TRBV7-8; d_gene: .; abundance: many; j_gene: TRBJ2-2; CDR3aa: CASSLVFGTGELFF; CDR3nt: TGTGCCAGCAGCTTAGTCTTCGGGACCGGGGAGCTGTTTTTT
v_gene: TRBV7-6; d_gene: TRBD2; abundance: few; j_gene: TRBJ2-2; CDR3aa: CASSLVRTSGNTGELFF; CDR3nt: TGTGCCAGCAGCCTCGTCAGGACTAGCGGGAACACCGGGGAGCTGTTTTTT
v_gene: TRBV9; d_gene: .; abundance: many; j_gene: TRBJ2-7; CDR3aa: CASSVEALGYEQYF; CDR3nt: TGTGCCAGCAGCGTAGAGGCGTTGGGCTACGAGCAGTACTTC
v_gene: TRBV7-8; d_gene: .; abundance: .; j_gene: TRBJ1-1; CDR3aa: CASSLDSGMNTEAFF; CDR3nt: TGTGCCAGCAGCTTAGATTCGGGCATGAACACTGAAGCTTTCTTT
v_gene: TRBV4-1; d_gene: .; abundance: many; j_gene: TRBJ1-4; CDR3aa: CASSQDSGRGVEKLFF; CDR3nt: TGCGCCAGCAGCCAAGATAGCGGGCGAGGGGTCGAAAAACTGTTTTTT
v_gene: TRBV7-2; d_gene: TRBD2; abundance: few; j_gene: TRBJ2-1; CDR3aa: CASSLTSSGINRNEQFF; CDR3nt: TGTGCCAGCAGCTTAACGTCTAGCGGGATTAATCGGAATGAGCAGTTCTTC
v_gene: TRBV28; d_gene: .; abundance: .; j_gene: TRBJ2-5; CDR3aa: CASIGSQETQYF; CDR3nt: TGTGCCAGCATCGGCAGCCAAGAGACCCAGTACTTC
v_gene: TRBV5-5; d_gene: TRBD2; abundance: many; j_gene: TRBJ2-3; CDR3aa: CASKRRSGTSTDTQYF; CDR3nt: TGTGCCAGCAAACGACGGAGCGGGACGAGCACAGATACGCAGTATTTT
v_gene: TRBV5-1; d_gene: TRBD1; abundance: .; j_gene: TRBJ1-4; CDR3aa: CASSLDGQVATNEKLFF; CDR3nt: TGCGCCAGCAGCTTGGATGGACAGGTTGCAACTAATGAAAAACTGTTTTTT
v_gene: TRBV4-2; d_gene: TRBD2; abundance: many; j_gene: TRBJ2-1; CDR3aa: CASSQPSGRFDNEQFF; CDR3nt: TGTGCCAGCAGCCAACCAAGCGGGAGGTTCGACAATGAGCAGTTCTTC
v_gene: TRBV20-1; d_gene: TRBD2; abundance: many; j_gene: TRBJ2-1; CDR3aa: CSATQLAGIPNEQFF; CDR3nt: TGCAGTGCTACGCAACTAGCGGGAATACCCAATGAGCAGTTCTTC
v_gene: TRBV18; d_gene: .; abundance: .; j_gene: TRBJ2-2; CDR3aa: CASSPRDALAGGELFF; CDR3nt: TGTGCCAGCTCGCCCCGGGACGCCCTAGCAGGCGGGGAGCTGTTTTTT
v_gene: TRBV29-1; d_gene: .; abundance: many; j_gene: TRBJ2-5; CDR3aa: CSVQNGGETQYF; CDR3nt: TGCAGCGTCCAGAATGGGGGAGAGACCCAGTACTTC
v_gene: TRBV7-2; d_gene: .; abundance: few; j_gene: TRBJ1-2; CDR3aa: CASSLEGQGLYGYTF; CDR3nt: TGTGCCAGCAGCTTAGAAGGTCAGGGACTCTATGGCTACACCTTC
v_gene: TRBV7-8; d_gene: .; abundance: many; j_gene: TRBJ2-1; CDR3aa: CASSLGRTFLPAYNEQFF; CDR3nt: TGTGCCAGCAGCTTAGGAAGGACTTTCCTCCCCGCCTACAATGAGCAGTTCTTC
v_gene: TRBV7-9; d_gene: TRBD1; abundance: few; j_gene: TRBJ1-1; CDR3aa: CASSAGQGLRTEAFF; CDR3nt: TGTGCCAGCAGCGCGGGACAGGGTCTGAGGACTGAAGCTTTCTTT
v_gene: TRBV12-3/TRBV12-4; d_gene: TRBD1; abundance: many; j_gene: TRBJ1-1; CDR3aa: CASSAPGGATEAFF; CDR3nt: TGTGCCAGCAGTGCCCCAGGGGGAGCCACTGAAGCTTTCTTT
v_gene: TRBV21-1; d_gene: .; abundance: .; j_gene: TRBJ2-3; CDR3aa: CASGQGNPSTDTQYF; CDR3nt: TGTGCCAGCGGACAGGGAAACCCTAGCACAGATACGCAGTATTTT
v_gene: TRBV20-1; d_gene: .; abundance: few; j_gene: TRBJ1-2; CDR3aa: CSARGGRQHYGYTF; CDR3nt: TGCAGTGCTAGAGGGGGCAGGCAACACTATGGCTACACCTTC
v_gene: TRBV7-9; d_gene: .; abundance: few; j_gene: TRBJ1-6; CDR3aa: CASSIGQINSPLHF; CDR3nt: TGTGCCAGCAGCATCGGACAGATTAATTCACCCCTCCACTTT
v_gene: TRBV7-8; d_gene: TRBD1; abundance: .; j_gene: TRBJ2-5; CDR3aa: CASSLSRTGIQETQYF; CDR3nt: TGTGCCAGCAGCTTATCGCGGACAGGCATACAAGAGACCCAGTACTTC
v_gene: TRBV9; d_gene: TRBD2; abundance: many; j_gene: TRBJ2-1; CDR3aa: CASSSNPTSASYNEQFF; CDR3nt: TGTGCCAGCAGCTCCAACCCGACTAGCGCCTCGTACAATGAGCAGTTCTTC